Following are 28 T cell receptor beta chains from one sample sequenced in a study of human versus mouse CDR3 diversity and MHC coevolution. Using immunoSEQ multiplex PCR, the repertoire was profiled, and TCRdb retains in-frame clones only, with some absent. The sample lists tens of thousands of clones; around 94% were seen once. The sequenced sample was naive CD4+ T cells from blood. Indicated subset: CD45RO-negative CD62L-positive naive CD4 T cells. Receptors were obtained from a person in their 60s in good health.

In its sample, this clone was seen once. This sequence joins TRBV7-9 and TRBJ2-2; 7 nucleotides align to TRBD2. Germline CDR1 is SEHNR and CDR2 is FQNEAQ (reference sequence). The junction had 3 bases not matched to a gene; V was cut back by 5 bases and J by 3 bases. The CDR3 totals 14 residues. Here the CDR3 DNA reads TGTGCCAGCAGCGAGCGGGGCGACACCGGGGAGCTGTTTTTT. As protein: CASSERGDTGELFF.

A single count supports this clone. V and J are TRBV5-1 and TRBJ2-7; D is possibly TRBD2 (7 bases). Germline V lookup: CDR1 SGHRS, CDR2 YFSETQ. This CDR3 spans 15 amino acids. Deletions cut 5 bases from V and 2 bases from J, with 17 bases between. The CDR3 is CASRGGAPRTYEQYF. The CDR3, as DNA: TGCGCCAGCAGGGGGGGGGCCCCTAGGACCTACGAGCAGTACTTC.

CDR3 DNA sequence: TGTGCCAGCAGCCCCCGGAGCGGGGGCGAGCAGTACTTC. Amino acids: CASSPRSGGEQYF. This chain links TRBV11-2 with TRBJ2-7; 8 bases match TRBD2. This CDR3 contains 13 residues. The V gene's germline CDR1 is SGHAT and CDR2 FQNNGV. J was trimmed by 6 bases and V by 5 bases; bases with no gene match: 6. Complete variable domain (other parts from reference TRBV11-2 and TRBJ2-7): EAGVAQSPRYKIIEKRQSVAFWCNPISGHATLYWYQQILGQGPKLLIQFQNNGVVDDSQLPKDRFSAERLKGVDSTLKIQPAKLEDSAVYLCASSPRSGGEQYFGPGTRLTVT.

This chain connects TRBV6-1 to TRBJ2-1; 10 bases match TRBD2. Trimming at V came to 2 bases and at J to 11 bases, leaving 6 bases not matched to a gene. The length of the CDR3 is 14 residues. In germline, CDR1 is MNHNS, CDR2 SASEGT. This CDR3 reads CASSESGRATQQFF. CDR3 bases: TGTGCCAGCAGTGAAAGCGGGAGGGCCACCCAGCAGTTCTTC.

The rearrangement uses TRBV5-1 and TRBJ2-1; 8 nucleotides agree with TRBD1. V was pared by 3 bases and J by 1 base, with 3 bases of the junction left unmatched. Per germline, CDR1 SGHRS and CDR2 YFSETQ. The CDR3 has 15 residues. The CDR3 bases are TGCGCCAGCAGCTCGGGACAGGAATCCTACAATGAGCAGTTCTTC. Protein sequence: CASSSGQESYNEQFF.

This clone was recorded once. The chain recombines TRBV6-5 with TRBJ2-7; 8 bases are a match to TRBD1. The CDR3 extends over 13 amino acids. Trimming cost V 6 bases and J 6 bases; bases outside gene matches: 7. The germline V gene has CDR1 MNHEY and CDR2 SVGAGI. The chain's CDR3 is CASRSRQGSEQYF. In DNA form, the CDR3 reads TGTGCCAGCAGGTCCCGACAGGGGAGCGAGCAGTACTTC.

This clone appeared a few times. V is TRBV6-6 and J is TRBJ1-5; D call uncertain. Trimming shortened V by 2 bases and J by 5 bases, and 10 bases separated the two germline ends. CDR3 length: 14 amino acids. The germline CDR1 and CDR2 sequences are MNHNY and SVGAGI (reference sequence). The CDR3 loop is CASSYPPLHQPQHF. The CDR3 coding sequence is TGTGCCAGCAGTTACCCTCCCCTTCATCAGCCCCAGCATTTT.

The chain couples TRBV7-2 to TRBJ2-1, with 9 bases identical to TRBD2. CDR1 is SGHTA, CDR2 FQGNSA, per germline. The CDR3 length is 15 residues. The ends lost 1 base at V and 5 bases at J; junction bases unmatched: 3. CDR3 nucleotides: TGTGCCAGCAGCTTAGGACTAGCGGTTCACAATGAGCAGTTCTTC. It specifies CASSLGLAVHNEQFF.

The chain carries TRBV7-2 and TRBJ2-7; 8 bases are a match to TRBD2. Losses at the gene ends were 4 bases for V and 4 bases for J; bases not matched to a gene: 9. The CDR3 is 15 residues long. Germline V lookup: CDR1 SGHTA, CDR2 FQGNSA. The CDR3 DNA follows: TGTGCCAGCAGCTCCTCTCGGGGGGGCGATTACGAGCAGTACTTC. Protein: CASSSSRGGDYEQYF.

The rearrangement links TRBV5-1 to TRBJ1-2; TRBD1 matches 7 bases. Per the germline V gene, CDR1 is SGHRS and CDR2 is YFSETQ. V shed 0 bases, J shed 3 bases, and the junction held 5 bases outside the gene matches. CDR3 size: 15 residues. The CDR3 sequence is CASSLAGRGYYGYTF. The CDR3 DNA follows: TGCGCCAGCAGCTTGGCCGGCAGGGGGTACTATGGCTACACCTTC.

J is TRBJ2-7 and V is TRBV7-8, with D perhaps matching TRBD2 (6 bases). The V and J ends lost 1 base and 7 bases respectively, with 17 bases between them. This CDR3 region has 15 residues. Germline CDR1 SGHVS, CDR2 FQNEAQ. The CDR3: CASSLDGTPTREQYF. The CDR3 DNA is TGTGCCAGCAGCTTAGATGGGACTCCCACAAGGGAGCAGTACTTC.

This chain uses TRBV7-6 with TRBJ2-7, with a tentative D call TRBD2 (5 bases). V lost 5 bases and J 4 bases, leaving 15 bases between the germline ends. CDR3 size: 14 residues. Germline CDR1 reads SGHVS; CDR2 reads FNYEAQ. The CDR3 loop is CASSLRTRGYEQYF. The CDR3 DNA is TGTGCCAGCAGCCTACGAACTAGAGGGTACGAGCAGTACTTC.

The V call is TRBV15, the J call TRBJ2-7, with D tentatively TRBD1 (5 bases). The CDR3 contains 13 residues. Trimming removed 0 bases at V and 3 bases at J, with 6 bases between. CDR1 is LNHNV and CDR2 is YYDKDF in the germline V gene (reference sequence). CDR3 amino acids: CATSRDQGYEQYF. CDR3 bases: TGTGCCACCAGCAGAGATCAGGGCTACGAGCAGTACTTC.

V is TRBV25-1 and J is TRBJ2-1, with D maybe TRBD1 (5 bases). V lost 3 bases and J lost 5, with 14 bases in between. From germline, CDR1 is MGHDK and CDR2 SYGVNS. The CDR3 runs 15 residues. CDR3 in DNA: TGTGCCAGCAGTGATGACTCCCTGGGGCACAATGAGCAGTTCTTC. Translating gives CASSDDSLGHNEQFF.

The gene calls are TRBV19 and TRBJ2-2, with 12 bases aligning to TRBD2. V shed 5 bases and J 1 base; nucleotides not matched to a gene: 2. The CDR3 extends over 16 amino acids. Germline V gene lookup returns CDR1 LNHDA and CDR2 SQIVND (reference sequence). CDR3 residues: CASSPLAGGNTGELFF. The CDR3 DNA reads TGTGCCAGTAGTCCACTAGCGGGGGGGAACACCGGGGAGCTGTTTTTT.

This rearrangement joins TRBV5-1 to TRBJ2-3; 10 bases are a match to TRBD2. The CDR3 is 18 residues long. J lost 3 bases, V lost 6 bases, and 16 bases had no gene match. From germline, CDR1 is SGHRS and CDR2 YFSETQ. As DNA, the CDR3 is TGCGCCAGCACCTATGACGGTTCTAGCGGGAGAAGTACAGATACGCAGTATTTT. Its protein is CASTYDGSSGRSTDTQYF.

In its sample, this clone was seen once. The V gene is TRBV7-9, the J gene TRBJ1-1, with TRBD1 identical over 8 bases. Per the germline V gene, CDR1 is SEHNR and CDR2 is FQNEAQ (reference sequence). Unmatched junction bases numbered 2, after V lost 5 bases and J lost 3 bases. The CDR3 has 13 residues. In DNA form, the CDR3 reads TGTGCCAGCAGCCCACAGGGGGACACTGAAGCTTTCTTT. This encodes CASSPQGDTEAFF.

The genes are TRBV11-2 and TRBJ1-1; 9 bases agree with TRBD1. The CDR3 totals 14 residues. Trimming took 4 bases from V and 4 from J; bases not matched to a gene: 4. Germline-derived CDR1 and CDR2 are SGHAT and FQNNGV. In DNA form, the CDR3 reads TGTGCCAGCAGCTGGGGACAGGGAAGCACTGAAGCTTTCTTT. Amino acid sequence: CASSWGQGSTEAFF. Together with reference TRBV11-2 and TRBJ1-1, the CDR3 gives the full variable domain: EAGVAQSPRYKIIEKRQSVAFWCNPISGHATLYWYQQILGQGPKLLIQFQNNGVVDDSQLPKDRFSAERLKGVDSTLKIQPAKLEDSAVYLCASSWGQGSTEAFFGQGTRLTVV.

A single count supports this clone. The chain links TRBV30 to TRBJ1-1; 8 bases match TRBD1. This CDR3 comprises 15 residues. CDR1 and CDR2 from the germline V gene are GTSNPN and SVGIG (reference sequence). The trim removed 4 bases at V and 0 bases at J, leaving 7 bases unmatched. The CDR3 region is CAWNAGQVMNTEAFF. DNA of the CDR3: TGTGCCTGGAATGCGGGACAGGTCATGAACACTGAAGCTTTCTTT.

The rearrangement links TRBV5-1 to TRBJ2-5; 8 bases line up with TRBD2. V trimming: 7 bases; J trimming: 1 base; junction bases outside the gene matches: 9. Germline loops: CDR1 SGHRS, CDR2 YFSETQ. The CDR3 runs to 15 residues. The CDR3 here is CASSLGGTSQETQYF. The CDR3, as DNA: TGCGCCAGCTCCCTGGGAGGGACTAGCCAAGAGACCCAGTACTTC.

This clone is a singleton in its sample. The junction differs from germline at one of its ends, possibly a read error. The rearrangement links TRBV7-9 to TRBJ2-7; TRBD1 aligns across 7 bases. The CDR3 consists of 11 residues. Looked up from germline, CDR1 is SEHNR and CDR2 is FQNEAQ (reference sequence). The CDR3 is CATQGEYEQHF. The DNA of the CDR3 is TGTGCCACCCAGGGGGAGTACGAGCAGCACTTC.

V is TRBV11-3 and J is TRBJ1-5, with no clear D. Trimming took 1 base from V and 7 from J, leaving 11 bases between them. The CDR3 contains 14 residues. Germline V CDR1 and CDR2: SGHNT, YENEEA. The CDR3 spells CASSLVVVSQPQHF. The CDR3 nucleotides read TGTGCCAGCAGCTTAGTGGTAGTATCCCAGCCCCAGCATTTT.

The chain joins TRBV27 to TRBJ2-6; D perhaps matches TRBD2 (5 bases). CDR1 and CDR2 (germline): MNHEY, SMNVEV (reference sequence). V lost 4 bases and J 2 bases, leaving 9 bases between the germline ends. The CDR3 length is 15 residues. Here the CDR3 reads CASSSEGTGANVLTF. The CDR3 nucleotides are TGTGCCAGCAGTTCCGAGGGTACTGGGGCCAACGTCCTGACTTTC.

V usage is TRBV6-4 and J usage is TRBJ2-1; TRBD1 is a possible D gene (6 bases). The CDR3 runs to 13 residues. V lost 2 bases to trimming and J lost 5 bases, with 7 bases between them. Looked up from germline, CDR1 is MRHNA and CDR2 is SNTAGT. Here the CDR3 DNA reads TGTGCCAGCAGTGACGCAGGGGACAATGAGCAGTTCTTC. Translated, it gives CASSDAGDNEQFF.

The chain combines TRBV6-6 with TRBJ1-3; 9 positions match TRBD1. Trimming cost V 7 bases and J 0 bases; bases outside gene matches: 4. From germline, CDR1 is MNHNY and CDR2 SVGAGI (reference sequence). The CDR3 totals 15 residues. CDR3 coding DNA: TGTGCCAGCATCCCGGGACAGGGCTCTGGAAACACCATATATTTT. This translates into CASIPGQGSGNTIYF.

The rearrangement links TRBV30 to TRBJ2-1; 7 bases are shared with TRBD2. Per the germline V gene, CDR1 is GTSNPN and CDR2 is SVGIG (reference sequence). There are 14 residues in the CDR3. Trimming cost V 1 base and J 7 bases; bases outside gene matches: 7. The CDR3 region has the DNA TGTGCCTGGAGTGGGACTAGAGCGGGTAATGAGCAGTTCTTC. Its translation: CAWSGTRAGNEQFF.

The chain is built from TRBV19 and TRBJ2-3, with a weak D call TRBD1 (6 bases). V was clipped by 5 bases and J by 8 bases, with 17 bases between them. Germline assignment: CDR1 LNHDA and CDR2 SQIVND (reference sequence). CDR3 length: 14 amino acids. The CDR3 bases are TGTGCCAGTAGTGCCTCAGGGGTGCGAGGTACGCAGTATTTT. Its translation: CASSASGVRGTQYF.

This chain joins TRBV11-3 and TRBJ2-3; tentative D call: TRBD2 (6 bases). Germline values: CDR1 SGHNT, CDR2 YENEEA. The CDR3 consists of 15 residues. V shed 1 base and J shed 6 bases, with 14 bases lying between them. The CDR3 loop reads CASSLGLGRSDTQYF. CDR3 nucleotides: TGTGCCAGCAGCTTAGGACTAGGCCGCTCTGATACGCAGTATTTT. The whole variable domain, filled in from reference TRBV11-3 and TRBJ2-3, reads EAGVVQSPRYKIIEKKQPVAFWCNPISGHNTLYWYLQNLGQGPELLIRYENEEAVDDSQLPKDRFSAERLKGVDSTLKIQPAELGDSAVYLCASSLGLGRSDTQYFGPGTRLTVL.